This T cell receptor (beta chain) originates from a study of blood T cell repertoires in COVID-19. Study at large: Researchers got acute and convalescent COVID-19 samples from the United States, Italy and Spain. The analysed material was cDNA or gDNA that came from T cells, B-cell-depleted T cells, or PBMCs.

V lost 7 bases and J 0 bases, leaving 6 bases between the germline ends. This CDR3 is 12 amino acids long. CDR1 and CDR2 (germline): SGHVS, FQNEAQ. Some clones are missing from TCRdb's copy, which holds only in-frame ones; the method was immunoSEQ multiplex PCR. The sample lists 45,000 to 70,000 clones, roughly 82% seen once, with roughly 22% in the top ten. This TCR was recovered from a woman aged 55 to 70 with acute or convalescent COVID-19. The sample taken for sequencing was peripheral blood. The chain recombines TRBV7-8 with TRBJ2-5; D is perhaps TRBD1 (5 bases). CDR3 DNA: TGTGCCAGCACCAGGGACCAAGAGACCCAGTACTTC. Protein sequence: CASTRDQETQYF.